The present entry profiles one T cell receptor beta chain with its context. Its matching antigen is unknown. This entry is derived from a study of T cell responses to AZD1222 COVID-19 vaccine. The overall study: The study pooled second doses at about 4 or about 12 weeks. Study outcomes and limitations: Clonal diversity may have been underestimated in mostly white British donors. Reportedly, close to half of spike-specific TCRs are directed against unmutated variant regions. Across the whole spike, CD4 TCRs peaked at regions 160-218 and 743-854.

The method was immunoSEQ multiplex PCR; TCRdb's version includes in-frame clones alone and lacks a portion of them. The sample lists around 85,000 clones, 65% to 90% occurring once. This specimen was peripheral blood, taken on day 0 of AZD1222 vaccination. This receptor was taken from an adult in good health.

The CDR3 coding sequence is TGTGCCAGCAGCTTTGGTCCCCGGGGGGCAGAGACCCAGTACTTC. As protein: CASSFGPRGAETQYF. The genes are TRBV7-8 and TRBJ2-5; TRBD2 might be the D (7 bases). V shed 3 bases and J shed 4 bases, with 15 bases lying between them. CDR3 length: 15 residues. Germline V lookup: CDR1 SGHVS, CDR2 FQNEAQ.